The 10 T cell receptor beta chains below all came from one sample that was sequenced in a study of blood T cells in healthy people across ages. It was with a sample-barcoded 5' primer and a J-beta primer mix that a second PCR of roughly 6 to 12 cycles was run. TCRdb re-called the 5' RACE reads with MiXCR, one entry per CDR3 protein. Among hundreds of thousands of distinct CDR3 sequences listed, 56% were seen once. The material sequenced was blood. The receptors were gathered from a man aged 40-49 years in good health.

This clonotype was found a few times. This chain links TRBV7-3 with TRBJ2-3; 8 positions match TRBD1. This CDR3 is built from 15 residues. The trim removed 4 bases at V and 2 bases at J, leaving 5 bases unmatched. Germline lookup yields CDR1 SGHTA and CDR2 FQGTGA. CDR3 protein: CASSSNRGATDTQYF. CDR3 DNA: TGTGCCAGCAGCTCAAACAGGGGGGCCACAGATACGCAGTATTTT.

This clonotype showed up just a few times. The rearrangement uses TRBV12-3 or TRBV12-4 and TRBJ1-2, with 7 bases lining up with TRBD1. The junction had 7 bases not matched to a gene; V was cut back by 5 bases and J by 4 bases. The CDR3 contains 14 residues. CDR3 protein: CASSRDRYLYGYTF. CDR3 nucleotides: TGTGCCAGCAGTCGGGACAGATACCTCTATGGCTACACCTTC.

The V gene is TRBV20-1, the J gene TRBJ2-4; D call uncertain. Germline V gene lookup returns CDR1 DFQATT and CDR2 SNEGSKA (reference sequence). The CDR3 length is 10 residues. V lost 5 bases to trimming and J lost 6 bases, with 5 bases between them. The CDR3 sequence is CSAQRNIQYF. The CDR3 nucleotides are TGCAGTGCTCAGAGAAACATTCAGTACTTC.

A few counts support this clonotype. The V and J genes are TRBV6-2 or TRBV6-3 and TRBJ2-7, with D perhaps TRBD1 (6 bases). The J call is in doubt because the DNA end fits TRBJ2-5 better. Germline CDR1 and CDR2: MNHEY and SVGEGT. The CDR3 has 14 amino acids. The CDR3 nucleotides are TGTGCCAGCAGTAAGACAGGCACGAGGGAGACCCAGTACTTC. The encoded protein is CASSKTGTRETQYF.

This clonotype was seen just once. V gene TRBV11-2 combines with J gene TRBJ2-3, with D possibly TRBD1 on 6 matching bases. This CDR3 has 18 amino acids. Deletions cut 5 bases from V and 0 bases from J, with 21 bases between. CDR1 is SGHAT, CDR2 FQNNGV, per germline. CDR3 nucleotides: TGTGCCAGCAGCCCCGGATCTTTTGGCAGGGGAAGCACAGATACGCAGTATTTT. As protein: CASSPGSFGRGSTDTQYF. Supplemented by reference TRBV11-2 and TRBJ2-3, the full variable domain reads EAGVAQSPRYKIIEKRQSVAFWCNPISGHATLYWYQQILGQGPKLLIQFQNNGVVDDSQLPKDRFSAERLKGVDSTLKIQPAKLEDSAVYLCASSPGSFGRGSTDTQYFGPGTRLTVL.

A few counts support this clonotype. The CDR3: CSGRQSYNSPLHF. Written as DNA, the CDR3 is TGCAGTGGACGGCAATCCTATAATTCACCCCTCCACTTT. The rearrangement links TRBV20-1 to TRBJ1-6; D gene ambiguous. The CDR3 totals 13 residues. The V end was cut by 7 bases, the J end by 1 base, with 8 bases between. Germline V gene sequence: CDR1 DFQATT, CDR2 SNEGSKA (reference sequence).

Written as DNA, the CDR3 is TGTGCCAGCAGCCCGCGACGGGGGCACGATCCTAGCGGGTTTGGTAATGAGCAGTTCTTC. Translating gives CASSPRRGHDPSGFGNEQFF. The J gene is TRBJ2-1, the V gene TRBV9, with 8 bases that match TRBD2. This CDR3 spans 20 amino acids. V was pared by 4 bases and J by 7 bases, with 25 bases of the junction left unmatched. The germline CDR1 and CDR2 sequences are SGDLS and YYNGEE. The whole variable domain, filled in from reference TRBV9 and TRBJ2-1, reads DSGVTQTPKHLITATGQRVTLRCSPRSGDLSVYWYQQSLDQGLQFLIQYYNGEERAKGNILERFSAQQFPDLHSELNLSSLELGDSALYFCASSPRRGHDPSGFGNEQFFGPGTRLTVL.

This CDR3 is CAIKGSPGTEAFF. Here the CDR3 DNA reads TGTGCCATCAAAGGCTCCCCCGGCACTGAAGCTTTCTTT. The chain couples TRBV10-3 to TRBJ1-1; no definite D call. Between the trimmed V and J ends, which lost 7 bases and 4 bases, there was a span of 13 bases. Germline V gene lookup returns CDR1 ENHRY and CDR2 SYGVKD. The length of the CDR3 is 13 residues.

This clonotype has only a few counts. The chain combines TRBV6-6 with TRBJ2-7, with 10 bases aligning to TRBD2. The J segment lost 2 bases and the V segment lost 7 bases, leaving 5 bases of the junction unmatched. Germline V CDR1 and CDR2: MNHNY, SVGAGI (reference sequence). The CDR3 covers 14 residues. The chain's CDR3 is CASTFLAGAYEQYF. The CDR3 DNA reads as TGTGCCAGCACCTTCCTAGCGGGAGCCTACGAGCAGTACTTC.

This clonotype has more than one count but fewer than ten. This sequence joins TRBV24-1 and TRBJ1-2; D ambiguous. This CDR3 has 13 amino acids. Trimming stripped 7 bases from V and 4 bases from J, with 12 bases between. The germline gives CDR1 KGHDR, CDR2 SFDVKD. CDR3 nucleotide sequence: TGTGCCACCAGCGCCCCGCCGGCCTATGGCTACACCTTC. This translates into CATSAPPAYGYTF.